These 10 T cell receptor beta chains were sequenced from one sample in a study of blood T cell repertoires in COVID-19. The assay was immunoSEQ multiplex PCR, and TCRdb's table has in-frame clones only and misses some. The sample carries about 270,000 clones, around 92% recorded once. Sequencing was carried out using peripheral blood. The receptors derive from a person aged 18-35 years with COVID-19, enrolled during active disease.

This clone was found once. The chain joins TRBV27 to TRBJ2-7, with D perhaps matching TRBD2 (6 bases). The V and J ends lost 6 bases and 7 bases respectively, with 22 bases between them. The CDR3 is made up of 15 amino acids. Germline V gene sequence: CDR1 MNHEY, CDR2 SMNVEV (reference sequence). CDR3 DNA: TGTGCCAGCAGCGTCCGTGGCGGGTTGGGAGGAGAGCAGTACTTC. Its translation: CASSVRGGLGGEQYF.

The V call is TRBV15, the J call TRBJ2-1, with a possible D match to TRBD1 (5 bases). Looked up from germline, CDR1 is LNHNV and CDR2 is YYDKDF (reference sequence). Trimming removed 1 base at V and 7 bases at J, with 5 bases between. This CDR3 region has 12 residues. The CDR3 sequence: CATSRAGNEQFF. The CDR3 nucleotides read TGTGCCACCAGCAGAGCAGGGAATGAGCAGTTCTTC.

The chain has TRBV19 and TRBJ2-1; TRBD2 aligns across 7 bases. Germline V gene lookup returns CDR1 LNHDA and CDR2 SQIVND (reference sequence). Trimming at V came to 4 bases and at J to 5 bases, leaving 5 bases not matched to a gene. The CDR3 totals 14 residues. CDR3 protein: CASSTREDHNEQFF. DNA of the CDR3: TGTGCCAGTAGTACCCGGGAGGACCACAATGAGCAGTTCTTC.

This rearrangement joins TRBV4-1 to TRBJ1-4, with D tentatively TRBD1 (5 bases). The ends were cut back, 0 bases at V and 5 bases at J, with 10 bases in the middle. Germline V gene data show CDR1 as MGHRA and CDR2 as YSYEKL. The CDR3 totals 15 residues. This chain's CDR3 is CASSQDWGLNEKLFF. The CDR3 nucleotides read TGCGCCAGCAGCCAAGATTGGGGACTGAATGAAAAACTGTTTTTT.

The DNA of the CDR3 is TGTGCCTGGAGTGTACCGGGGGATGGACTTTACAATGAGCAGTTCTTC. Protein sequence: CAWSVPGDGLYNEQFF. The chain has TRBV30 and TRBJ2-1, with a weak D call TRBD2 (6 bases). The CDR3 has 16 residues. Trimming cost V 0 bases and J 4 bases, with 16 bases left between them. CDR1 is GTSNPN, CDR2 SVGIG, per germline (reference sequence).

The chain uses TRBV29-1 and TRBJ1-1, with 11 bases lining up with TRBD1. V gave up 6 bases and J gave up 5 bases; unmatched junction bases: 14. Germline lookup yields CDR1 SQVTM and CDR2 ANQGSEA. This CDR3 contains 16 residues. The CDR3 nucleotides read TGCAGCGTCCCGAACCTTATGGGGACAGGGGGGACTGAAGCTTTCTTT. It translates to CSVPNLMGTGGTEAFF. The complete variable domain, with remaining parts taken from reference TRBV29-1 and TRBJ1-1, reads SAVISQKPSRDICQRGTSLTIQCQVDSQVTMMFWYRQQPGQSLTLIATANQGSEATYESGFVIDKFPISRPNLTFSTLTVSNMSPEDSSIYLCSVPNLMGTGGTEAFFGQGTRLTVV.

The CDR3 is CSVQGANYGYTF. DNA of the CDR3: TGCAGCGTTCAGGGGGCTAACTATGGCTACACCTTC. The chain links TRBV29-1 to TRBJ1-2; TRBD1 matches at 7 bases. The CDR3 is 12 residues long. The trim removed 5 bases at V and 0 bases at J, leaving 0 bases unmatched. CDR1 is SQVTM and CDR2 is ANQGSEA in the germline V gene. Full variable domain (missing parts from reference TRBV29-1 and TRBJ1-2): SAVISQKPSRDICQRGTSLTIQCQVDSQVTMMFWYRQQPGQSLTLIATANQGSEATYESGFVIDKFPISRPNLTFSTLTVSNMSPEDSSIYLCSVQGANYGYTFGSGTRLTVV.

The genes are TRBV27 and TRBJ1-5, with a weak D call TRBD1 (5 bases). The ends were cut back, 6 bases at V and 3 bases at J, with 18 bases in the middle. This CDR3 contains 16 residues. Germline assignment: CDR1 MNHEY and CDR2 SMNVEV (reference sequence). CDR3: CASSLMSGGTNQPQHF. CDR3 DNA sequence: TGTGCCAGCAGCCTAATGTCCGGGGGGACCAATCAGCCCCAGCATTTT.

This chain joins TRBV19 and TRBJ1-2, with 10 positions matching TRBD1. The CDR3 runs 15 residues. Trimming removed 5 bases from V and 8 bases from J; junction bases left unmatched: 11. Germline-derived CDR1 and CDR2 are LNHDA and SQIVND (reference sequence). CDR3: CASSEPSGTGVGYTF. The CDR3 coding sequence is TGTGCCAGTAGTGAACCATCCGGGACAGGGGTCGGCTACACCTTC. Full variable domain (missing parts from reference TRBV19 and TRBJ1-2): DGGITQSPKYLFRKEGQNVTLSCEQNLNHDAMYWYRQDPGQGLRLIYYSQIVNDFQKGDIAEGYSVSREKKESFPLTVTSAQKNPTAFYLCASSEPSGTGVGYTFGSGTRLTVV.

This rearrangement joins TRBV12-3 or TRBV12-4 to TRBJ1-2; a weak D match, TRBD1 (5 bases). V lost 3 bases and J lost 8, with 7 bases in between. This CDR3 is 11 amino acids long. Here the CDR3 DNA reads TGTGCCAGCAGTTTGACAGTCGGCTACACCTTC. This encodes CASSLTVGYTF.